These 25 T cell receptor beta chains were sequenced from one sample in a study of neurological immune-mediated disorders. Time point in this sample: longitudinal time-point 3. TCRdb passed the 5' RACE reads through MiXCR, listing each CDR3 protein once. The repertoire holds about 45,000 distinct CDR3 sequences, with approximately 13% as singletons. Material: PBMCs. Receptor source: a man aged 25 to 45 in good health.

This clonotype was recorded many times. The chain carries TRBV20-1 and TRBJ2-5, with 12 positions matching TRBD2. This CDR3 comprises 15 residues. Germline CDR1 and CDR2: DFQATT and SNEGSKA (reference sequence). V gave up 1 base and J gave up 5 bases; unmatched junction bases: 5. The CDR3 region has the DNA TGCAGTGCTAGAGCCGTCCTAGCGGGAGGGGAGACCCAGTACTTC. Encoded protein: CSARAVLAGGETQYF.

This clonotype was found many times. V usage is TRBV12-3 or TRBV12-4 and J usage is TRBJ2-2, with TRBD2 matching 14 bases. V lost 5 bases, J lost 6 bases, and 14 bases stayed unmatched. The CDR3 length is 19 residues. CDR3 region: CASSPGTSGSSSGAGELFF. The CDR3, as DNA: TGTGCCAGCAGTCCCGGGACTAGCGGGAGTTCCTCGGGTGCCGGGGAGCTGTTTTTT.

This clonotype occurred many times. The rearrangement uses TRBV28 and TRBJ2-7; D is ambiguous. Trimming stripped 2 bases from V and 5 bases from J, with 7 bases between. The CDR3 has 12 residues. Germline lookup yields CDR1 MDHEN and CDR2 SYDVKM. In nucleotides, the CDR3 is TGTGCCAGCAGTTTAGGACGGGACGAGCAGTACTTC. Its protein is CASSLGRDEQYF.

This clonotype was recorded at least ten times. The gene calls are TRBV9 and TRBJ2-6; D is possibly TRBD2 (5 bases). This CDR3 contains 18 residues. Between the trimmed V and J ends, which lost 3 bases and 0 bases, there was a span of 16 bases. The V gene's germline CDR1 is SGDLS and CDR2 YYNGEE. Here the CDR3 DNA reads TGTGCCAGCAGCGCTAGAGGCGGACTGATCTCTGGGGCCAACGTCCTGACTTTC. It codes for CASSARGGLISGANVLTF. Drawing the rest from reference TRBV9 and TRBJ2-6, the complete variable domain is DSGVTQTPKHLITATGQRVTLRCSPRSGDLSVYWYQQSLDQGLQFLIQYYNGEERAKGNILERFSAQQFPDLHSELNLSSLELGDSALYFCASSARGGLISGANVLTFGAGSRLTVL.

Only a few counts were recorded for this clonotype. The junction departs from germline at one end; a sequencing error may be responsible. The chain combines TRBV27 with TRBJ2-6, with no clear D. CDR1 MNHEY and CDR2 SMNVEV come from the germline V gene (reference sequence). This CDR3 region has 15 residues. The CDR3 DNA sequence: TGTGCCAGCAGTCTATCGCTTGGGGGGGCCAACGTCCTGACTTTC. It codes for CASSLSLGGANVLTF.

Ten or more counts support this clonotype. The J gene is TRBJ1-4, the V gene TRBV5-1, with a weak D call TRBD1 (5 bases). This CDR3 comprises 19 residues. Germline-derived CDR1 and CDR2 are SGHRS and YFSETQ. Trimming removed 0 bases from V and 0 bases from J, with 18 bases in between. The CDR3 protein is CASSLVWGDSKATNEKLFF. Here the CDR3 DNA reads TGCGCCAGCAGCTTGGTATGGGGAGACAGCAAAGCAACTAATGAAAAACTGTTTTTT. Combining the CDR3 with reference TRBV5-1 and TRBJ1-4 gives the whole variable domain KAGVTQTPRYLIKTRGQQVTLSCSPISGHRSVSWYQQTPGQGLQFLFEYFSETQRNKGNFPGRFSGRQFSNSRSEMNVSTLELGDSALYLCASSLVWGDSKATNEKLFFGSGTQLSVL.

This clonotype was seen many times. The chain combines TRBV20-1 with TRBJ2-1; 12 nucleotides align to TRBD1. CDR3 size: 13 residues. Germline V gene data show CDR1 as DFQATT and CDR2 as SNEGSKA (reference sequence). Unmatched junction bases numbered 6, after V lost 6 bases and J lost 9 bases. In DNA, the CDR3 is TGCAGTGCCTCCGGGACAGGGGGCTTTGAGCAGTTCTTC. It encodes CSASGTGGFEQFF.

This chain uses TRBV28 with TRBJ1-1; 7 bases are shared with TRBD1. V lost 5 bases, J lost 3 bases, and 6 bases stayed unmatched. Germline CDR1 is MDHEN and CDR2 is SYDVKM. The CDR3 loop spans 14 amino acids. The DNA for the CDR3 is TGTGCCAGCAGTGACCAGGGGGAGGACACTGAAGCTTTCTTT. Protein sequence: CASSDQGEDTEAFF.

Many counts were recorded for this clonotype. This chain connects TRBV29-1 to TRBJ2-7; 11 positions match TRBD1. Germline V gene sequence: CDR1 SQVTM, CDR2 ANQGSEA. J was trimmed by 3 bases and V by 7 bases; bases with no gene match: 5. CDR3 length: 13 residues. CDR3 in DNA: TGCAGCGCCTGGGGACAGGGGGGCTACGAGCAGTACTTC. It translates to CSAWGQGGYEQYF.

This clonotype appeared many times. This rearrangement joins TRBV5-1 to TRBJ2-2, with 13 positions matching TRBD2. The trim removed 4 bases at V and 0 bases at J, leaving 3 bases unmatched. This CDR3 has 17 residues. Germline CDR1 SGHRS, CDR2 YFSETQ. The CDR3 protein is CASSQGLAGPNTGELFF. For the CDR3, the DNA is TGCGCCAGCAGCCAGGGACTAGCGGGACCGAACACCGGGGAGCTGTTTTTT.

This clonotype has ten or more counts. The chain employs TRBV7-9 and TRBJ2-2; D perhaps matches TRBD1 (5 bases). Trimming cost V 2 bases and J 6 bases, with 10 bases left between them. CDR3 size: 14 residues. Looked up from germline, CDR1 is SEHNR and CDR2 is FQNEAQ (reference sequence). CDR3 DNA: TGTGCCAGCAGCTTATCCTCAGGGCCCGGGGAGCTGTTTTTT. This encodes CASSLSSGPGELFF.

The table lists this clonotype with many counts. This chain's CDR3 is CATSDSGDEQYF. The DNA for the CDR3 is TGTGCCACCAGTGATTCTGGGGACGAGCAGTACTTC. The J gene is TRBJ2-7, the V gene TRBV24-1; D is unclear. V lost 2 bases, J lost 5 bases, and 6 bases lay in between. CDR1 is KGHDR, CDR2 SFDVKD, per germline. This CDR3 is 12 amino acids long.

This clonotype was seen many times. V and J are TRBV30 and TRBJ2-7; D is undetermined. The CDR3 length is 14 residues. The ends were cut back, 0 bases at V and 0 bases at J, with 9 bases in the middle. Germline V gives CDR1 GTSNPN, CDR2 SVGIG (reference sequence). Written as DNA, the CDR3 is TGTGCCTGGAGTGTGGGGATGTCCTCCTACGAGCAGTACTTC. Translation gives CAWSVGMSSYEQYF.

This clonotype was observed at least ten times. This rearrangement joins TRBV7-2 to TRBJ2-7; 8 bases map to TRBD2. The CDR3 is 15 amino acids. V dropped 5 bases and J dropped 7; count of bases not matched to a gene: 13. The germline V gene has CDR1 SGHTA and CDR2 FQGNSA. In DNA, the CDR3 is TGTGCCAGCAGCCGGACCAGCGGGGGATCGGGAGAGCAGTACTTC. Translating it yields CASSRTSGGSGEQYF.

This clonotype was counted at least ten times. The CDR3 DNA reads TGTGCCAGCAGCCGTCGGACAGACAATCAGCCCCAGCATTTT. Amino acids: CASSRRTDNQPQHF. The gene calls are TRBV5-5 and TRBJ1-5; D might be TRBD1 (6 bases). V lost 4 bases to trimming and J lost 3 bases, with 11 bases between them. Germline CDR1 and CDR2: SGHKS and YYEKEE (reference sequence). This CDR3 has 14 amino acids. Filled out from reference TRBV5-5 and TRBJ1-5, the complete variable domain reads DAGVTQSPTHLIKTRGQQVTLRCSPISGHKSVSWYQQVLGQGPQFIFQYYEKEERGRGNFPDRFSARQFPNYSSELNVNALLLGDSALYLCASSRRTDNQPQHFGDGTRLSIL.

This clonotype has a count of ten or more. The chain links TRBV15 to TRBJ2-7; 7 bases match TRBD1. This CDR3 is 15 amino acids long. Trimming removed 2 bases from V and 5 bases from J; junction bases left unmatched: 9. Germline V gene data show CDR1 as LNHNV and CDR2 as YYDKDF (reference sequence). CDR3 sequence: CATSRQDRTIDEQYF. The CDR3 DNA reads TGTGCCACCAGCAGACAGGACAGGACAATCGACGAGCAGTACTTC.

This clonotype showed up many times. This chain uses TRBV20-1 with TRBJ1-6, with D possibly TRBD1 on 6 matching bases. Germline CDR1 and CDR2: DFQATT and SNEGSKA (reference sequence). The CDR3 has 14 residues. As DNA, the CDR3 is TGCAGGGCGGGGGGCGCTCAGTCTAATTCACCCCTCCACTTT. It yields the protein CRAGGAQSNSPLHF.

At least ten counts were recorded for this clonotype. The rearrangement uses TRBV12-3 or TRBV12-4 and TRBJ2-1, with TRBD1 matching 10 bases. The V and J ends lost 7 bases and 4 bases, in that order; junction bases with no gene match: 7. The CDR3 consists of 15 residues. The CDR3 region is CASTRTGGRYNEQFF. DNA for the CDR3: TGTGCCAGCACCAGGACAGGGGGTCGTTACAATGAGCAGTTCTTC.

In its sample, this clonotype was seen many times. The CDR3 here is CASRRAAGAGANVLTF. The CDR3 DNA sequence: TGTGCCAGCAGGCGTGCGGCAGGGGCTGGGGCCAACGTCCTGACTTTC. V usage is TRBV12-3 or TRBV12-4 and J usage is TRBJ2-6; weak D call: TRBD1 (6 bases). Trimming removed 6 bases at V and 2 bases at J, with 14 bases between. The CDR3 has 16 residues.

This clonotype was observed many times. CDR3 coding DNA: TGTGCCAGCAGCTTTGGACCCCTAATGGCGCAGTTCTTC. This sequence encodes CASSFGPLMAQFF. The V call is TRBV7-2, the J call TRBJ2-1, with D uncertain. The CDR3 has 13 residues. CDR1 SGHTA and CDR2 FQGNSA come from the germline V gene. V shed 3 bases and J shed 12 bases, with 15 bases lying between them.

The table lists this clonotype with many counts. The chain links TRBV3-1 to TRBJ1-4; TRBD1 matches at 8 bases. Germline CDR1 and CDR2: LGHDT and YNNKEL (reference sequence). V shed 0 bases and J 6 bases; nucleotides not matched to a gene: 9. CDR3 length: 17 residues. The CDR3 protein is CASSQEGTGTGHEKLFF. The CDR3 nucleotides read TGTGCCAGCAGCCAAGAGGGTACCGGGACAGGTCATGAAAAACTGTTTTTT.

Comment on this clonotype: At one of its ends the junction is not consistent with the germline gene, which may arise from a read error. The chain has TRBV12-3 or TRBV12-4 and TRBJ1-4; D remains ambiguous. The CDR3 is 14 residues long. In DNA, the CDR3 is TGTGCCAGCAGCTTGACGGCAACTTATGAAAAACTGTTTTTT. This gives the protein CASSLTATYEKLFF.

This clonotype was detected many times. V usage is TRBV20-1 and J usage is TRBJ2-1; TRBD2 matches at 7 bases. In germline, CDR1 is DFQATT, CDR2 SNEGSKA (reference sequence). The V and J ends lost 6 bases and 9 bases, in that order; junction bases with no gene match: 5. CDR3 length: 11 amino acids. The CDR3 here is CSATTSTEQFF. DNA of the CDR3: TGCAGTGCAACGACTAGCACTGAGCAGTTCTTC.

This clonotype was counted ten times or more. The chain links TRBV2 to TRBJ2-1; TRBD2 aligns across 8 bases. The CDR3 loop spans 13 amino acids. Germline values: CDR1 SNHLY, CDR2 FYNNEI. After removal of 6 bases from V and 4 bases from J, the junction contained 2 bases not matched to a gene. DNA for the CDR3: TGTGCCAGCAGCACTAGCGGATACAATGAGCAGTTCTTC. Protein: CASSTSGYNEQFF.

This clonotype was recorded many times. The rearrangement links TRBV2 to TRBJ2-4; D gene ambiguous. Germline-derived CDR1 and CDR2 are SNHLY and FYNNEI. V gave up 9 bases and J gave up 1 base, with 16 bases separating them. The length of the CDR3 is 15 residues. This chain's CDR3 is CASLQRFSAKNIQYF. The CDR3 DNA reads TGTGCCAGTTTACAGCGTTTTAGTGCCAAAAACATTCAGTACTTC. The full variable domain, with the rest looked up from reference TRBV2 and TRBJ2-4, is EPEVTQTPSHQVTQMGQEVILRCVPISNHLYFYWYRQILGQKVEFLVSFYNNEISEKSEIFDDQFSVERPDGSNFTLKIRSTKLEDSAMYFCASLQRFSAKNIQYFGAGTRLSVL.